A single sample is the source of the 17 T cell receptor beta chains below, sequenced in a study of identical twins. Each CDR3 protein is one row after TCRdb ran MiXCR on the 5' RACE reads. The sample yields approximately 700,000 distinct CDR3 sequences, 18% seen once. These same records also appear under a second study, on T cells expressing NK-cell markers.

What was sequenced was PBMCs. The receptors come from a woman aged 18-35 years in good health.

This clonotype was counted ten times or more. J is TRBJ1-1 and V is TRBV5-1; D gene ambiguous. The CDR3 loop spans 14 amino acids. CDR1 is SGHRS and CDR2 is YFSETQ in the germline V gene. Trimming cost V 7 bases and J 1 base, with 14 bases left between them. The chain's CDR3 is CASYSGGSNTEAFF. The CDR3 region has the DNA TGCGCCAGCTATTCGGGAGGGTCGAACACTGAAGCTTTCTTT.

This clonotype was observed many times. The chain employs TRBV20-1 and TRBJ1-4, with D tentatively TRBD1 (5 bases). Germline assignment: CDR1 DFQATT and CDR2 SNEGSKA (reference sequence). The CDR3 sequence is 14 residues long. Between the trimmed V and J ends, which lost 0 bases and 7 bases, there was a span of 12 bases. The CDR3 sequence is CSARDQGGSEKLFF. The CDR3 nucleotides read TGCAGTGCTAGAGATCAGGGAGGTTCTGAAAAACTGTTTTTT.

In its sample, this clonotype was seen a few times. The V and J genes are TRBV6-1 and TRBJ2-7; TRBD1 matches at 8 bases. The CDR3 loop spans 14 amino acids. In germline, CDR1 is MNHNS, CDR2 SASEGT. V shed 4 bases and J 7 bases; nucleotides not matched to a gene: 9. CDR3 nucleotide sequence: TGTGCCAGCAGTGCGGACAGGGTGCGCAGAGAGCAGTACTTC. Amino acid sequence: CASSADRVRREQYF.

This chain connects TRBV25-1 to TRBJ2-3, with 10 bases matching TRBD2. CDR1 is MGHDK, CDR2 SYGVNS, per germline. With 2 bases clipped from V and 4 bases from J, the junction kept 3 bases outside the gene matches. The CDR3 extends over 15 amino acids. CDR3 region: CASSESGGAPDTQYF. The CDR3 DNA reads as TGTGCCAGCAGTGAAAGCGGGGGGGCCCCAGATACGCAGTATTTT.

The chain links TRBV12-3 or TRBV12-4 to TRBJ2-3; D gene uncertain. There are 11 residues in the CDR3. V lost 6 bases, J lost 7 bases, and 8 bases lay in between. The CDR3: CASRSMNTQYF. CDR3 nucleotide sequence: TGTGCCAGCAGATCTATGAATACGCAGTATTTT.

This chain links TRBV10-3 with TRBJ2-3; 8 bases are a match to TRBD2. This CDR3 comprises 14 residues. Per the germline V gene, CDR1 is ENHRY and CDR2 is SYGVKD. Trimming removed 7 bases from V and 0 bases from J; junction bases left unmatched: 3. CDR3 residues: CAIKAGGSTDTQYF. CDR3 DNA sequence: TGTGCCATCAAGGCGGGGGGTAGCACAGATACGCAGTATTTT.

The chain couples TRBV4-3 to TRBJ2-7; D call uncertain. Germline V CDR1 and CDR2: LGHNA, YSLEER. The CDR3 spans 16 residues. Trimming removed 0 bases at V and 5 bases at J, with 17 bases between. The CDR3 protein is CASSQDRGPRRDEQYF. The CDR3 coding sequence is TGCGCCAGCAGCCAAGATAGAGGACCTAGAAGGGACGAGCAGTACTTC.

This clonotype has a handful of counts. V is TRBV5-5 and J is TRBJ2-2, with 9 bases fitting TRBD1. The CDR3 sequence is 15 residues long. J was trimmed by 7 bases and V by 0 bases; bases with no gene match: 4. Germline V gene sequence: CDR1 SGHKS, CDR2 YYEKEE (reference sequence). The CDR3 DNA is TGTGCCAGCAGCTTGGACAGGGGGCGAGGCGGGGAGCTGTTTTTT. Its protein is CASSLDRGRGGELFF.

Many counts were recorded for this clonotype. The rearrangement uses TRBV12-3 or TRBV12-4 and TRBJ1-1, with a tentative D call TRBD1 (6 bases). Trimming cost V 6 bases and J 6 bases, with 17 bases left between them. The CDR3 sequence is 14 residues long. The CDR3 is CASRPQGGAPEAFF. The CDR3 bases are TGTGCCAGCAGACCACAGGGAGGTGCGCCTGAAGCTTTCTTT.

This clonotype was seen only a few times. J is TRBJ2-1 and V is TRBV5-1, with D maybe TRBD2 (6 bases). V was trimmed by 5 bases and J by 3 bases, leaving 12 bases between them. The CDR3 has 14 amino acids. The V gene's germline CDR1 is SGHRS and CDR2 YFSETQ. The CDR3 nucleotides are TGCGCCAGCAGTTTTAGACTAGGCTACAATGAGCAGTTCTTC. Protein sequence: CASSFRLGYNEQFF.

V gene TRBV20-1 combines with J gene TRBJ2-5; the D call may be TRBD1 or TRBD2 (5 bases each). Germline V gene lookup returns CDR1 DFQATT and CDR2 SNEGSKA (reference sequence). V lost 3 bases to trimming and J lost 10 bases, with 21 bases between them. CDR3 length: 14 residues. The CDR3 reads CSASPPGRVGDQYF. For the CDR3, the DNA is TGCAGTGCTAGTCCGCCGGGGCGGGTTGGGGACCAGTACTTC.

This clonotype showed up just a few times. V is TRBV3-1 and J is TRBJ1-2; no definite D call. Trimming took off 2 bases at V and 7 bases at J, with 8 bases between the two ends. Germline assignment: CDR1 LGHDT and CDR2 YNNKEL (reference sequence). This CDR3 spans 12 amino acids. In nucleotides, the CDR3 is TGTGCCAGCAGCCAATTAAACGGTGGCTACACCTTC. Amino acid sequence: CASSQLNGGYTF.

This clonotype was observed a handful of times. The chain links TRBV20-1 to TRBJ2-1, with 10 bases identical to TRBD2. Germline V gene lookup returns CDR1 DFQATT and CDR2 SNEGSKA (reference sequence). The CDR3 consists of 16 residues. The V gene end was trimmed by 0 bases and the J gene end by 4 bases; junction bases not matched to a gene: 6. The CDR3 DNA reads as TGCAGTGCTAGAGATCCTAGCGGGAGTCTATACAATGAGCAGTTCTTC. Amino acids: CSARDPSGSLYNEQFF.

This clonotype was seen a handful of times. The V call is TRBV10-3, the J call TRBJ2-1, with 8 positions matching TRBD1. There are 16 residues in the CDR3. The V gene's germline CDR1 is ENHRY and CDR2 SYGVKD. Losses at the gene ends were 0 bases for V and 6 bases for J; bases not matched to a gene: 7. The CDR3 spells CAISESQGVGFNEQFF. The DNA of the CDR3 is TGTGCCATCAGTGAGTCACAGGGGGTAGGGTTCAATGAGCAGTTCTTC.

This clonotype occurred a few times. This chain links TRBV15 with TRBJ2-5; 10 nucleotides match TRBD1. CDR3 length: 13 amino acids. V trimming: 8 bases; J trimming: 9 bases; junction bases outside the gene matches: 9. Germline V gene sequence: CDR1 LNHNV, CDR2 YYDKDF (reference sequence). CDR3 nucleotide sequence: TGTGCCACCTCGGGACAGGGGAATGTGGCCCAGTACTTC. Translation gives CATSGQGNVAQYF.

The chain links TRBV27 to TRBJ2-1; 10 bases are a match to TRBD2. With V trimmed by 6 bases and J by 3 bases, 5 bases remained unmatched. CDR3 length equals 15 residues. The germline gives CDR1 MNHEY, CDR2 SMNVEV (reference sequence). The CDR3 reads CASSRLAGIYNEQFF. CDR3 coding DNA: TGTGCCAGCAGCCGACTAGCGGGTATCTACAATGAGCAGTTCTTC.

V is TRBV2 and J is TRBJ2-1; D is unresolved. There are 14 residues in the CDR3. Looked up from germline, CDR1 is SNHLY and CDR2 is FYNNEI. Trimming removed 8 bases from V and 0 bases from J, with 11 bases in between. The CDR3 DNA reads TGTGCCAGCCTCTGGCAGAGCTCCTACAATGAGCAGTTCTTC. Amino acid sequence: CASLWQSSYNEQFF.